This TCR beta chain was captured in a study of shared clonotypes between healthy human individuals. Study-level information: The donors, two women and three men, were aged 18 to 49.

J gave up 10 bases and V 0 bases, and 5 bases lay outside the gene matches. CDR3 length: 16 residues. From germline, CDR1 is MNHEY and CDR2 SVGAGI. With regard to this clone: The target antigen is unknown.

TCRdb's copy holds only in-frame clones and misses some; the assay was immunoSEQ multiplex PCR. The sample holds millions of clones; 93% are singletons and the top ten take about 0.37%. Study findings and constraints: The authors expected sequencing depth to affect clonotype sharing among donors. Investigators collected only blood, and repertoires in tissues likely differ.

V gene TRBV6-5 combines with J gene TRBJ2-1; 14 bases align to TRBD2. This receptor was identified in a young man in good health. Some clones in this sample may be carry-over from other donors' samples. Sequencing was carried out using naive CD4+ T cells from PBMCs. Subset in this sample: CD45RA+ positively selected. The CDR3 DNA sequence: TGTGCCAGCAGTTACTCGACTAGCGGGGGGGGACAAGAGCAGTTCTTC. It yields the protein CASSYSTSGGGQEQFF.